The TCR beta chain under discussion was sequenced for a study of T-cell reconstitution after alpha-beta-depleted transplantation in children. CDR1 SGHNT and CDR2 YYREEE come from the germline V gene (reference sequence). J was trimmed by 4 bases and V by 3 bases; bases with no gene match: 3. The CDR3 totals 14 residues. Study-wide points: Hyperexpanded clones declined; after one year, newly produced T cells mostly supplied diversity. The study reportedly traced alpha-beta T cells about two months after transplant to several hundred expanded graft clones. Several patients had high TCRbeta diversity at day 60; it came from surviving recipient T cells and thymic progenitors.

This clonotype was detected ten times or more. Its antigen remains unidentified. Using unique molecular identifiers, the investigators prepared the TCRbeta library. TCRdb itself ran the PCR reads through MiXCR, one entry per CDR3 protein. The sample holds 90,000 to 100,000 distinct CDR3 sequences, roughly a quarter seen once. This clonotype was obtained from a boy aged 2 to 10 with acute lymphoblastic leukemia, due to receive a stem cell transplant. Specimen: PBMCs, collected before TCRalphabeta/CD19-depleted stem cell transplant. The chain has TRBV5-4 and TRBJ1-1; 10 bases are shared with TRBD1. The CDR3 spells CASSSRDRGTEAFF. CDR3 nucleotide sequence: TGTGCCAGCAGCTCCCGGGACAGGGGCACTGAAGCTTTCTTT. Based on the CDR3 plus reference TRBV5-4 and TRBJ1-1, the full variable domain is ETGVTQSPTHLIKTRGQQVTLRCSSQSGHNTVSWYQQALGQGPQFIFQYYREEENGRGNFPPRFSGLQFPNYSSELNVNALELDDSALYLCASSSRDRGTEAFFGQGTRLTVV.